This TCR beta chain emerged from a study of OX40 agonist ivuxolimab in advanced cancers. Broadly, across the study: The costimulatory receptor OX40 (CD134) was targeted by ivuxolimab, a fully human IgG2 agonistic monoclonal antibody. Among the roughly 50 dose-escalation patients, about 20 had hepatocellular carcinoma, approximately 15 melanoma, 9 renal cell carcinoma and 9 head and neck cancer. Intravenous ivuxolimab was administered to patients every 2 weeks at six dose levels: 0.01, 0.1, 0.3, 1.5, 3 and 10 mg/kg. In the dose-escalation cohort, roughly 80% of patients were male, and the mean age was approximately 60 years, with a range of about 20 to 79. Partial responses occurred in three dose-escalation patients: two with cutaneous melanoma and one with hepatocellular carcinoma. The paper reports the monotherapy dose-escalation portion (N of about 50 patients) of the phase I ivuxolimab trial. Patients were allowed to have had prior anti-PD-1, anti-PD-L1 or anti-CTLA-4 therapy, and around two fifths of the dose-escalation patients had been treated with checkpoint inhibitors. The purpose of peripheral TCRbeta sequencing was to test whether ivuxolimab changed TCR sequence diversity and led to clonal T-cell expansion. Results the study describes overall, beyond this receptor: Low levels of normalized T-cell clonal expansion were also seen in some nonresponding patients. After ivuxolimab, CD8+ T cells had more expanded clones than CD4+ T cells on average. Which antigens the clonally expanded peripheral T cells were specific for was not determined. Clonal expansion of both CD4+ and CD8+ blood T cells was observed from baseline to week 6 at doses 0.1 to 3.0 mg/kg. Partial responders in the 0.1-3.0 mg/kg groups had among the lowest normalized peripheral clonal expansion, especially among CD8+ T cells.

For sequencing of the TCRbeta CDR3 region, genomic DNA was extracted from the sorted cells. The immunoSEQ Assay was used to sequence the TCRbeta CDR3 regions. TCRdb's version of the immuneACCESS table is confined to in-frame rearrangements and falls short of the full clone set. An unresolved V gene accounts for under half of the shortfall where checked; the remainder is of unknown origin. The sample table contains more than 65,000 clones; only one count was recorded for over 75% of them. Of the sample, 5% to 6.5% falls within the top ten clones. Patients with autoimmune disease history or receiving systemic immunosuppression were excluded from the trial. Peripheral blood for TCR sequencing was collected from all dose cohorts at baseline, on cycle 4 day 1, and on cycle 7 day 1. Samples were obtained from an open-label, multicenter, first-in-human phase I dose-escalation trial of ivuxolimab. Adults with locally advanced or metastatic head and neck squamous cell, hepatocellular, melanoma or renal cell carcinoma were enrolled in the trial. CD4+ and CD8+ T cells were sorted separately from peripheral blood before TCR sequencing.

About this clone itself: This clone's antigen is unknown. The input lacks base qualities; no much larger clone sits a single base away.

Sequences SGDLS (CDR1) and YYNGEE (CDR2) are obtained from the germline V gene. Inclusive of the bounding cysteine and phenylalanine, the CDR3 is 15 residues long. CDR3 DNA is the only sequence kept; it has 45 bases, read in frame from the first base. The junction shows trimming of 4 bases on V and 1 base on J, and the gene matches do not reach 8 bases of it. The TCR sequence derives from an adult with an advanced solid tumor such as melanoma, head and neck, liver or kidney cancer. In this chain, TRBV9 is recombined with TRBJ2-7; the central 7 bases match TRBD1. Sequences were derived from CD4+ or CD8+ T cells sorted from blood, sampled in a trial of the OX40 agonist ivuxolimab. The CDR3 protein: CASSPTGTASYEQYF. The DNA sequence is TGTGCCAGCAGCCCAACCGGGACAGCGTCCTACGAGCAGTACTTC. The CDR3, completed at both ends by the reference TRBV9 and TRBJ2-7 genes, gives the full variable domain DSGVTQTPKHLITATGQRVTLRCSPRSGDLSVYWYQQSLDQGLQFLIQYYNGEERAKGNILERFSAQQFPDLHSELNLSSLELGDSALYFCASSPTGTASYEQYFGPGTRLTVT.